This paragraph covers one T cell receptor beta chain sequence. The antigen it recognizes is unknown. CDR1 is given as MNHNY and CDR2 as SVGAGI, both from the germline V gene (reference sequence). Taken from cysteine to phenylalanine, the CDR3 has 14 residues. Solely the CDR3 DNA is kept, with 42 bases framed from the first base. V and J lose 2 bases and 4 bases, and a span of 11 bases separates them. This record belongs to a study of cytomegalovirus exposure and HLA in healthy donors (dated by TCRdb to 2017 to 2019). Regarding the study in general: An earlier analysis of approximately 640 of the donors reported 276 Gb of sequence data and more than 90 million unique TCR beta sequences from 190 million or so T cells. The study aimed to test whether cataloging public T cell receptors could reveal signatures of past pathogen exposure. Along with the roughly 710-subject first cohort, a separate validation cohort of around 120 different subjects was used. The number of typed donors differed by locus: roughly 629-640 for A, B, C, DRB1 and DQB1; 500 to 550 for DQA1; approximately 600 for DPA1; and 450 to 480 for DPB1. About 330 gigabases of sequencing data and around 88 million unique TCR sequences made up an early release that covered under 750 HLA-typed donors. Several DR-DQ haplotypes were treated as single units for association and clustering because of strong linkage in the cohort. On average, approximately 250,000 unique TCR beta nucleotide sequences were sequenced per donor among some 430 genotyped donors of the cohort, with approximately 18% of those sequences being non-productive. Donor age, sex, ethnicity and CMV serostatus were compiled alongside the repertoire data. All discovery cohort repertoires had been generated on a single sequencing platform. Rather than drawing on any new phenotypic data, the later analysis identified candidate immune exposures from TCR beta sequences and the way those sequences occurred across donors. To predict cytomegalovirus infection status, the study brought together high-throughput TCR immunosequencing, statistical association of individual TCRs with disease status, and machine learning. Among the approximately 420 genotyped donors, about 83% belonged to the genetic ancestry cluster associated with self-reported Caucasian donors. The study profiled the T cell repertoires of around 700 subjects by immunosequencing and related them to cytomegalovirus serostatus. HLA typing included class I and class II loci at four-digit resolution. Genome-wide SNP genotypes for about 65% of the roughly 670 donors were used in a later genetic analysis, which treated that subset as a discovery cohort. In a later analysis, previously published TCR beta repertoires from more than 500 donors were re-analyzed and high-resolution HLA genotyping was added so that TCR occurrence patterns could be studied. In an earlier analysis of 500 to 650 of the donors, high-throughput TCR beta sequencing was used to judge whether each TCR beta V gene segment behaved as functional or pseudogenic. The study at large found these results: According to the authors, the approach could potentially be generalized to other disease states and immunological phenotypes. For the cohort, immune exposure information was limited to CMV serostatus. Because counts were too low, around 17 rarely observed V segments, including chromosome 9 orphons, were left out of the earlier analysis of a few hundred of the donors. Presence/absence analyses assumed roughly uniform sequencing depth across donors, an assumption that may not hold. In a later analysis, HLA-associated TCR beta chains showed more clonal expansion and lower generation probabilities than non-associated chains that were equally common. In vitro tests confirmed that a few of the cytomegalovirus-associated TCR beta chains recognize cytomegalovirus antigens. While some public TCRs were present in many individuals, most TCR sequences turned up only very rarely across donors. Because HLA typing was unavailable for some donors at each locus, only the typed subset was used in association tests. A later analysis found that most CMV-associated TCR beta chains appeared HLA-restricted, with HLA associations seemingly driven largely by CMV exposure. An earlier analysis of some 590 of the donors showed that most TCR beta V segments appeared in productive rearrangements either about 87% or about 30% of the time, which broadly matched IMGT annotations. According to a later genetic analysis, donors in an Asian-associated ancestry cluster had fewer N-insertions in productive TCRs than the approximately 650-donor mean. A later genetic analysis associated a missense DCLRE1C variant with V-gene and J-gene trimming of TCR beta chains, and an independent cohort replicated the association. When HLA alleles, especially DR and DQ, strongly co-occurred, TCR associations were difficult to assign to individual alleles. The study listed around 160 TCR beta chains as associated with cytomegalovirus. A later analysis associated about 18,000 TCR beta sequences with specific HLA alleles at a false discovery rate of 0.05. This cohort had only TCR beta chains sequenced, and the lack of alpha or paired-chain data limited which features could be detected. A further reported finding was that TCR beta sequences accurately predicted the HLA-A and HLA-B alleles for most subjects in the first cohort. A later analysis reported that several top co-occurrence clusters appeared linked to parvovirus B19, influenza, CMV and Epstein-Barr virus. Because the 87-base-pair reads could not distinguish some IMGT-functional V segments, including TRBV6-2 and TRBV6-3, those segments were excluded. A cluster of highly shared sequence variants was judged likely to be a technical artifact of the sequencing pipeline. A later analysis found that TCR association rates varied across HLA loci, with DRB1 alleles showing the most associated TCRs and HLA-C alleles the fewest. Linkage disequilibrium might explain the correlated functional status among segregating V segments, but an unknown experimental factor could not be ruled out. The classifier was reported to diagnose cytomegalovirus status with high specificity and sensitivity in both the original and validation cohorts.

In total, 600 or so healthy bone marrow donors made up the cohort. All cohort members were sampled while nominally healthy, although unrecorded immune exposures were likely present. The donor tested CMV seronegative and was one of the 352 seronegative cohort members. Every donor gave a peripheral blood sample, and the peripheral blood mononuclear cells from that sample were used for TCR beta sequencing. The Qiagen DNeasy Blood Extraction Kit was used to extract genomic DNA from the blood cell samples. Receptor amplification or capture employed the immunoSEQ multiplex PCR assay. The multiplex PCR relied on a mix of 60 forward primers for TCR Vbeta segments and 13 reverse primers for TCR Jbeta segments. The CDR3 region of rearranged TCR beta genes was amplified from genomic DNA with a multiplex PCR assay. On the Illumina HiSeq System, the amplified TCR beta libraries were sequenced as 87-base-pair reads. The authors processed their data as follows. In a later analysis, tens of millions of unique TCR beta chains were counted across the roughly 700 repertoires, and approximately 9.9 million of these chains were shared by at least two donors. Raw reads were error-corrected and collapsed into unique sequences with a nearest-neighbor algorithm that merged closely related sequences to remove PCR and sequencing errors. CDR3 sequences were aligned to IMGT reference sequences to assign V, D and J gene segments. For a sequence to be retained, at least a six-nucleotide match to both a V gene segment and a J gene segment was required. A rearrangement counted as productive if the CDR3 had no stop codons and remained in frame with V and J, and every other rearrangement counted as non-productive. Following IMGT convention, CDR3 was defined as the stretch from the second conserved V-encoded cysteine to the conserved J-encoded phenylalanine. Sequences without an unambiguous match to a single V gene segment were excluded from the earlier analysis of several hundred of the donors. In an earlier analysis of several hundred of the donors, V segments were called functional above 56.7% productive rearrangements and were called segregating when the between-donor standard deviation exceeded 5%. A statistical classification framework was built for diagnosing cytomegalovirus status from the catalog of TCR beta chain sequences. In a later analysis, TCR nucleotide sequences were compared against IMGT/GENE-DB human TR gene sequences so that V and J genes could be assigned. The TCRdist pipeline was used in a later analysis to assign CDR3 sequences and most-parsimonious VDJ recombination scenarios. In a later analysis, every TCR beta chain was defined by the combination of its CDR3 amino acid sequence and its V-gene family, and reads without a unique V-gene family were dropped. In a later analysis, 500 to 650 highly shared, low-generation-probability nucleotide sequences were removed to address suspected cross-contamination and a sequencing artifact. In a later analysis, a clonal expansion index for each public chain was calculated from normalized within-repertoire ranks of inferred template counts. Generation probabilities in a later analysis came from a VDJ recombination model fitted to out-of-frame rearrangements, and those results were checked against IGoR. A later analysis scored TCR-TCR, TCR-HLA and TCR-CMV co-occurrence with hypergeometric tests, applying a repertoire-size bias correction to TCR pairs. False discovery rates were estimated in a later analysis by permuting HLA or CMV assignments 20 times. A later analysis grouped co-occurring TCRs with DBSCAN, adding TCRdist sequence similarity when clustering within HLA-allele-positive subsets. Co-occurrence clustering excluded repertoires with fewer than 30,000 or more than 120,000 public chains, plus five with anomalous nucleotide sharing. The source is immuneACCESS, and TCRdb retained only in-frame sequences with V and J called. Part of the clones is not carried over; for the studies checked, unresolved V genes explain less than half of this, and the remainder is unexplained. For V, J and clone size, that table is used; D and trimming come from the DNA. The sample table gives 100,000 to 150,000 clones. Approximately 1.5% of the sample comes from the top ten.

Recombination joined TRBV6-6 with TRBJ1-2; possibly the D gene is TRBD1, per 5 matching bases. This TCR came from a woman aged 40 to 50 in good health and CMV-seronegative. Sequencing was performed on PBMCs. This receptor carries the CDR3 CASSYEGAAYGYTF. In nucleotides, the sequence is TGTGCCAGCAGTTACGAAGGGGCAGCCTATGGCTACACCTTC.